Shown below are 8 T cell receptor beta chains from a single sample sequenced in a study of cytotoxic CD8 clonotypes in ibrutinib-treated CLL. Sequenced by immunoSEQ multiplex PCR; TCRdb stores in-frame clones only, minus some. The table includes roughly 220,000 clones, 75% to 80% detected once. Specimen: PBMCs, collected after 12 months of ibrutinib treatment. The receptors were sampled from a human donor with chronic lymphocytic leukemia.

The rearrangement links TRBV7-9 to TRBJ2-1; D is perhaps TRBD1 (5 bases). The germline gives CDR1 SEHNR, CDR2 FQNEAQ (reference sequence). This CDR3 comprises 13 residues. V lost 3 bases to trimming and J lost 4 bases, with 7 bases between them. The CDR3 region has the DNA TGTGCCAGCAGCTTCTCAGGGTACAATGAGCAGTTCTTC. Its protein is CASSFSGYNEQFF.

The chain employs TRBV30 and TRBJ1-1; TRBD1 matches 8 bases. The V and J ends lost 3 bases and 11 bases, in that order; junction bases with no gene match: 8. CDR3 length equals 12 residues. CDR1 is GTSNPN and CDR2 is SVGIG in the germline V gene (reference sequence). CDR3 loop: CAWRRRTGPAFF. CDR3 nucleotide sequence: TGTGCCTGGAGGAGACGGACAGGGCCGGCTTTCTTT.

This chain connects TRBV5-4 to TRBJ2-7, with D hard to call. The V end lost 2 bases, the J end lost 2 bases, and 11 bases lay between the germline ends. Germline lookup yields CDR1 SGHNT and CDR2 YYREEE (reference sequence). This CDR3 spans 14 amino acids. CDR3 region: CASSLGDIAYEQYF. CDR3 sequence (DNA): TGTGCCAGCAGCTTAGGAGACATCGCCTACGAGCAGTACTTC. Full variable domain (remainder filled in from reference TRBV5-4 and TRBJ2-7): ETGVTQSPTHLIKTRGQQVTLRCSSQSGHNTVSWYQQALGQGPQFIFQYYREEENGRGNFPPRFSGLQFPNYSSELNVNALELDDSALYLCASSLGDIAYEQYFGPGTRLTVT.

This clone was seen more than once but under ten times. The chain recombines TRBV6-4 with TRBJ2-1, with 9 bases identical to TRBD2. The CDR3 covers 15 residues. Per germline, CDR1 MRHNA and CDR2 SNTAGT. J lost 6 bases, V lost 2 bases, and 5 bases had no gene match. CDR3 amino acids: CASSDGLAGRNEQFF. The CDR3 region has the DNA TGTGCCAGCAGTGACGGGCTAGCGGGGCGCAATGAGCAGTTCTTC.

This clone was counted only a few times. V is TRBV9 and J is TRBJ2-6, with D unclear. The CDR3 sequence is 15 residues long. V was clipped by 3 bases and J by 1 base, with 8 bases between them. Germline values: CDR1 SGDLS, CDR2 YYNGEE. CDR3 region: CASSGDSSGANVLTF. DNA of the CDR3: TGTGCCAGCAGCGGAGACTCATCTGGGGCCAACGTCCTGACTTTC. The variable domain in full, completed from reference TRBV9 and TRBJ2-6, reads DSGVTQTPKHLITATGQRVTLRCSPRSGDLSVYWYQQSLDQGLQFLIQYYNGEERAKGNILERFSAQQFPDLHSELNLSSLELGDSALYFCASSGDSSGANVLTFGAGSRLTVL.

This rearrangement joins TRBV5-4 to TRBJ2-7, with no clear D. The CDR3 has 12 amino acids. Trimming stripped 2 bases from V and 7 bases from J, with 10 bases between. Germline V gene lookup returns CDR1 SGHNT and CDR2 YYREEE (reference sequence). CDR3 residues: CASSFTRTEQYF. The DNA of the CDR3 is TGTGCCAGCAGCTTCACCAGGACGGAGCAGTACTTC.

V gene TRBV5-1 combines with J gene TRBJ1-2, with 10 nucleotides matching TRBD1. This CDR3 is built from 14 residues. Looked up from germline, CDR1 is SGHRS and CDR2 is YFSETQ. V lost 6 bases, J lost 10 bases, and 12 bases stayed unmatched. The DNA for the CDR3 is TGCGCCAGCACCAGGGACAGGGGAGAGGATGACTACACCTTC. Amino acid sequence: CASTRDRGEDDYTF.

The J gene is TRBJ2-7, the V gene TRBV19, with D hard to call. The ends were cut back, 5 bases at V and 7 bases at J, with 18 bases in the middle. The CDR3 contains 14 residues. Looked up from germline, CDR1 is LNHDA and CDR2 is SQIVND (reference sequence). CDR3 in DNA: TGTGCCAGTAGTCCTTACGGAACGACGGAGGAGCAGTACTTC. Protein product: CASSPYGTTEEQYF.